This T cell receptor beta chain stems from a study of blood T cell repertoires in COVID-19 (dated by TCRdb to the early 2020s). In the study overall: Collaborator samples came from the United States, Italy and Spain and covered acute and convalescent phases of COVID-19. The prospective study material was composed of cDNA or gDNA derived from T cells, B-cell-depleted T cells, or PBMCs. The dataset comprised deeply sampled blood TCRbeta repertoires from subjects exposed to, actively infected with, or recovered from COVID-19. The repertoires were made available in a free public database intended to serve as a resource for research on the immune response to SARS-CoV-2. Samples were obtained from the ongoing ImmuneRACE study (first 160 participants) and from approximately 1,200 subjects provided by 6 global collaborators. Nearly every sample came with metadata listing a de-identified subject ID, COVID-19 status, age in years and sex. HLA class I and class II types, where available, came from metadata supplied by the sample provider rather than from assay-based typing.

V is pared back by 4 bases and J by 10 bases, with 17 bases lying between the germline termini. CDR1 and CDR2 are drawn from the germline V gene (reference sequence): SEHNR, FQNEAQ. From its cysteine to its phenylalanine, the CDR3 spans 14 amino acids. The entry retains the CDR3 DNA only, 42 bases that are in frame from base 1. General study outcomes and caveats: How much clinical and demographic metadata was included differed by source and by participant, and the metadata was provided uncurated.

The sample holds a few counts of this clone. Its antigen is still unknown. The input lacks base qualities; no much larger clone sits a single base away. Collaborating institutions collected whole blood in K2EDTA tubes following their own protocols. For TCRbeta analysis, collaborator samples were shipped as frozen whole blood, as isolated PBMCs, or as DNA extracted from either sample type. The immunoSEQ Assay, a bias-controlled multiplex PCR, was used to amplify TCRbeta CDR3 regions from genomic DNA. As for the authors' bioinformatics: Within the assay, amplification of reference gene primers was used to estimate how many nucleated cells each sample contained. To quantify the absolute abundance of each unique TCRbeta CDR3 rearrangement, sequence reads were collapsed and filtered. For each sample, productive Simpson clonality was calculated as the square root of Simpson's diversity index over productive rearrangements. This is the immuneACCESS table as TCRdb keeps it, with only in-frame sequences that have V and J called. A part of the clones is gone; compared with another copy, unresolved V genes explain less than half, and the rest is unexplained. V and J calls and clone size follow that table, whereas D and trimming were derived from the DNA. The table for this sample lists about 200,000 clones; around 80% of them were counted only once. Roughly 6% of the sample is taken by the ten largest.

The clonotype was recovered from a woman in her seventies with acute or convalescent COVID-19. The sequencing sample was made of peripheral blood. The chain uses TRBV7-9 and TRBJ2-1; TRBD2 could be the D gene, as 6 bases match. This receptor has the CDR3 CASSWGDLKGEQFF. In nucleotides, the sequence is TGTGCCAGCAGCTGGGGGGACCTAAAAGGGGAGCAGTTCTTC.